Shown below are 10 T cell receptor beta chains from a single sample sequenced in a study of blood T cell repertoires in COVID-19. The data were produced by immunoSEQ multiplex PCR, yet TCRdb's version contains in-frame clones alone and is incomplete. Here the sample spans roughly 150,000 clones, 80% to 90% being singletons. The sequencing input was peripheral blood. The receptors were sampled from a woman in her seventies with acute or convalescent COVID-19.

This chain links TRBV18 with TRBJ1-3; TRBD1 aligns across 9 bases. CDR1 KGHSH and CDR2 LQKENI come from the germline V gene. Unmatched junction bases numbered 11, after V lost 6 bases and J lost 2 bases. The CDR3 totals 17 residues. The DNA of the CDR3 is TGTGCCAGCTCCCTAAATCCCGGGACAGGGACTGGAAACACCATATATTTT. Translation: CASSLNPGTGTGNTIYF.

The V call is TRBV27, the J call TRBJ1-2; D perhaps matches TRBD1 (6 bases). The CDR3 has 14 residues. The V end lost 3 bases, the J end lost 2 bases, and 10 bases lay between the germline ends. Germline CDR1 is MNHEY and CDR2 is SMNVEV (reference sequence). DNA of the CDR3: TGTGCCAGCAGTTTCGGGGGGCCGAACTATGGCTACACCTTC. Protein product: CASSFGGPNYGYTF.

The V and J genes are TRBV6-6 and TRBJ2-3; no clear D. The CDR3 loop spans 14 amino acids. Germline-derived CDR1 and CDR2 are MNHNY and SVGAGI (reference sequence). V was shortened by 5 bases and J by 4 bases, with 13 bases between the two germline ends. This CDR3 reads CASSLPGLPDTQYF. CDR3 nucleotide sequence: TGTGCCAGCAGTCTTCCTGGGCTGCCAGATACGCAGTATTTT.

This sequence joins TRBV4-1 and TRBJ2-5; TRBD2 is a possible D gene (6 bases). The CDR3 has 14 amino acids. CDR1 and CDR2 from the germline V gene are MGHRA and YSYEKL. The germline V and J ends were trimmed by 4 bases and 0 bases, with 9 bases remaining between them. CDR3 in amino acids: CASSRGTYQETQYF. As DNA, the CDR3 is TGCGCCAGCAGCCGAGGGACTTACCAAGAGACCCAGTACTTC.

The rearrangement joins TRBV7-2 to TRBJ1-1, with TRBD1 identical over 9 bases. The germline V gene encodes CDR1 SGHTA and CDR2 FQGNSA. With V trimmed by 5 bases and J by 3 bases, 7 bases remained unmatched. CDR3 length: 15 amino acids. The CDR3 here is CASSLNRGRDTEAFF. CDR3 nucleotides: TGTGCCAGCAGCCTCAACAGGGGGCGTGACACTGAAGCTTTCTTT.

This clone occurred once. The chain combines TRBV7-2 with TRBJ1-6, with D tentatively TRBD1 (5 bases). This CDR3 spans 16 amino acids. Germline CDR1 reads SGHTA; CDR2 reads FQGNSA. V lost 5 bases and J lost 4, with 15 bases in between. The CDR3 coding sequence is TGTGCCAGCAGCCAACCCGAGCGGGGGTATAATTCACCCCTCCACTTT. This sequence encodes CASSQPERGYNSPLHF.

This clone has more than one count but fewer than ten. J is TRBJ2-3 and V is TRBV4-1; the match to TRBD2 covers 8 bases. This CDR3 contains 17 residues. In germline, CDR1 is MGHRA, CDR2 YSYEKL. V lost 4 bases to trimming and J lost 1 base; unmatched junction nucleotides: 10. The CDR3: CASSLSLSSGGTDTQYF. Here the CDR3 DNA reads TGCGCCAGCAGCCTTTCCCTTAGTAGCGGGGGCACAGATACGCAGTATTTT.

The rearrangement joins TRBV19 to TRBJ2-2, with D possibly being TRBD1 (6 bases). Germline V CDR1 and CDR2: LNHDA, SQIVND (reference sequence). The CDR3 covers 15 residues. V lost 5 bases and J lost 2, with 12 bases in between. The CDR3 DNA is TGTGCCAGTAGTCGGAACAGGGCCAACACCGGGGAGCTGTTTTTT. Protein product: CASSRNRANTGELFF. Together with reference TRBV19 and TRBJ2-2, the CDR3 gives the full variable domain: DGGITQSPKYLFRKEGQNVTLSCEQNLNHDAMYWYRQDPGQGLRLIYYSQIVNDFQKGDIAEGYSVSREKKESFPLTVTSAQKNPTAFYLCASSRNRANTGELFFGEGSRLTVL.

This clone was recorded only once. V and J are TRBV28 and TRBJ1-4, with D perhaps TRBD1 (6 bases). This CDR3 has 17 residues. V shed 2 bases and J shed 5 bases, with 18 bases lying between them. From germline, CDR1 is MDHEN and CDR2 SYDVKM. The CDR3 is CASSLHHSTGGNEKLFF. CDR3 sequence (DNA): TGTGCCAGCAGTTTACATCACTCGACAGGCGGAAATGAAAAACTGTTTTTT.

This chain links TRBV6-5 with TRBJ1-1; 10 bases match TRBD1. CDR1 is MNHEY and CDR2 is SVGAGI in the germline V gene. J lost 10 bases, V lost 6 bases, and 8 bases had no gene match. The CDR3 length is 13 residues. The CDR3 nucleotides are TGTGCCAGCAGCTCGGGACAGGGGATGCGAGCTTTCTTT. Residues: CASSSGQGMRAFF.